This TCR beta chain was captured in a study of blood T cell repertoires in COVID-19 (dated by TCRdb to about 2020). Turning to the overall study: Samples covering the acute and convalescent phases of COVID-19 were provided by collaborators in the United States, Italy and Spain. The material from the prospective study consisted of cDNA or gDNA derived from T cells, B-cell-depleted T cells, or PBMCs. The repertoires were released in a freely available public database meant as a resource for research on the immune response to SARS-CoV-2. A de-identified subject ID, COVID-19 status, age in years and sex were almost always included in the sample metadata. Deeply sampled blood TCRbeta repertoires from subjects exposed to, actively infected with, or recovered from COVID-19 were included in the dataset. Samples came from the ongoing ImmuneRACE study (first 160 participants) plus 1,254 subjects from 6 global collaborators. Where available, HLA class I and class II types were obtained from metadata supplied by the sample provider rather than from assay-based typing. Overall study outcomes, separate from this receptor: The quantity of clinical and demographic metadata differed by source and by participant and was supplied without curation.

Participants in the prospective study were aged about 18 to 90 years, lived in under 30 United States geographic areas, and enrolled through a virtual design. Cohort assignment in the prospective study relied on participant-reported clinical history from a screening survey and a study questionnaire. ImmuneRACE Cohort 3 recovered participants were defined by two consecutive negative NP/OP PCR tests, healthcare professional clearance, or symptom resolution. Mobile phlebotomists in the prospective study collected whole blood, serum and a nasopharyngeal or oropharyngeal swab from every participant. Additional blood draws and questionnaires over an approximately two-month period could optionally be provided by prospective study participants. Before DNA extraction, prospective study blood samples were shipped either frozen or at room temperature. A remark on this clone: The antigen it recognizes is unknown. No base quality values were provided; no much bigger clone lies one nucleotide off.

From V the trimming removes 5 bases and from J it removes 5 bases, while the gene matches leave 7 bases of the junction unaccounted for. The CDR3 contains 14 residues, cysteine and phenylalanine counted. Kept here is only the CDR3 DNA, which spans 42 bases and is read in frame from base 1. CDR1 and CDR2 are drawn from the germline V gene (reference sequence): SEHNR, FQNEAQ. The immunoSEQ Assay, a bias-controlled multiplex PCR, was used to amplify TCRbeta CDR3 regions from genomic DNA. In the paper's pipeline: Nucleated cell counts per sample were estimated from amplification of reference gene primers within the assay. To quantify the absolute abundance of each unique TCRbeta CDR3 rearrangement, sequence reads were collapsed and filtered. Productive Simpson clonality was computed per sample as the square root of Simpson's diversity index over productive rearrangements. Here the immuneACCESS table is served through TCRdb, limited to in-frame sequences with V and J called. Missing clones are a known gap in these copies; in checked studies unresolved V genes cover under half, and the rest lacks a known reason. V and J calls and clone size are those listed in that table; D and trimming were worked out from the DNA. The sample table holds 150,000 to 200,000 clones, of which 82% were seen once. About 10% of the sample is taken by the ten largest.

Specimen: PBMCs or T cells enriched from blood (not recorded which). The receptor comes from a man aged 50-59 years who had recovered from COVID-19. Rearrangement joined TRBV7-9 to TRBJ1-2; 8 bases in between match TRBD1. The CDR3 reads CASSPRTGFYGYTF. Here is the DNA: TGTGCCAGCAGCCCTCGGACAGGGTTTTATGGCTACACCTTC.